This TCR beta chain originates from a study of cytomegalovirus exposure and HLA in healthy donors. With 60 Vbeta and 13 Jbeta primers, the PCR was carried out. The data were produced by immunoSEQ multiplex PCR, yet TCRdb's version contains in-frame clones alone and is incomplete. The sample contains 110,000 or so clones, about 68% of which appear only once. CDR3 size: 14 residues. Germline CDR1 reads ENHRY; CDR2 reads SYGVKD. Trimming left V 0 bases short and J 7 bases short, with 10 bases between. Every donor was a healthy person donating bone marrow. Regarding the study as a whole: Whilst most TCR sequences proved rare, a subset of public TCRs occurred across many donors. The productive fraction for most TCR beta V segments was about 87% or about 30% in an earlier analysis. The study put 150 or so TCR beta chains on its list as cytomegalovirus-associated.

About this clone itself: Antigen: not known.

The specimen sequenced was PBMCs. V gene TRBV10-3 combines with J gene TRBJ1-5, with D perhaps matching TRBD1 (5 bases). This receptor was obtained from a woman aged 40 to 55 in good health and CMV-seropositive. The CDR3 reads CAISESGEEQPQHF. CDR3 sequence (DNA): TGTGCCATCAGTGAGTCGGGGGAGGAACAGCCCCAGCATTTT.